The rows below give T cell receptor beta chains drawn from one sample of a study of T cells in Graves' hyperthyroidism and ophthalmopathy. Using its own MiXCR run on the multiplex PCR reads, TCRdb lists one record per CDR3 protein. The sample contains about half a million distinct CDR3 sequences, about 16% of which appear only once. Sequences were obtained from blood. These receptors were obtained from a young woman with Graves' ophthalmopathy. The conserved cysteine and the conserved F or W are not part of the CDR3 here. Rows give clone size only sometimes, using once, few, many, or a class for an expanded clone.

ASSSYAGTSGRGDTQY,TRBJ2-3,TRBV28,-
SASGLAGGMNEQF,TRBJ2-1,TRBV20-1,many
ASSFPSGKDNEQF,TRBJ2-1,TRBV7-3,few
ASSQLLEGGRAEQF,TRBJ2-1,TRBV4-1,many
ASSNLGLPSYNEQF,TRBJ2-1,TRBV28,-
ASSLALGFEQF,TRBJ2-1,TRBV5-1,few
ASSLGAHRFSGNFVANEQF,TRBJ2-1,TRBV11-3,many
ATGEWVWNTEAF,TRBJ1-1,TRBV2,many
ASSSVRMNTEAF,TRBJ1-1,TRBV9,few
ASSLSLAGGNEQF,TRBJ2-1,TRBV7-6,-
ASSYIHPGGLTEAF,TRBJ1-1,TRBV6-6,-
ASSEDGWGVTKNIQY,TRBJ2-4,TRBV2,many
ASSLWASGDDEQF,TRBJ2-1,TRBV7-9,many
ASSDPITETQY,TRBJ2-5,TRBV7-2,many
ASSPTRTSYEQY,TRBJ2-7,TRBV7-3,many
ASSPARASNYEQY,TRBJ2-7,TRBV18,many
ASSLGLGYGYT,TRBJ1-2,TRBV11-1,few
SVGRLVGEQY,TRBJ2-7,TRBV29-1,few
AGRAGSGELF,TRBJ2-2,TRBV7-3,-
ATSDATSGGQETQY,TRBJ2-5,TRBV24-1,few
ASGPYNQPQH,TRBJ1-5,TRBV19,few
ASSSDRVANSPLH,TRBJ1-6,TRBV9,many
ASRPDWEETQY,TRBJ2-5,TRBV28,-
ASSNFWGGLPEDEKLF,TRBJ1-4,TRBV6-5,-
SVALTGRDTEAF,TRBJ1-1,TRBV29-1,many
ASKGSAKNIQY,TRBJ2-4,TRBV28,few
ASSRKTSGSTYNEQF,TRBJ2-1,TRBV3-1,-
ASSFQGPTIGYT,TRBJ1-2,TRBV28,-